The clone carrying this T cell receptor (beta chain) was detected only a few times. V lost 10 bases and J 6 bases, leaving 16 bases between the germline ends. Germline V lookup: CDR1 SNHLY, CDR2 FYNNEI. The CDR3 totals 12 residues. This specimen comes from a study of neurological immune-mediated disorders. TCRdb redid the calling of the 5' RACE reads with MiXCR, one entry per CDR3 protein. Of about 50,000 distinct CDR3 sequences listed, 10% to 13% are singletons. This receptor was taken from an older man with HTLV-1-associated myelopathy (HAM/TSP). The specimen sequenced was PBMCs. The V and J genes are TRBV2 and TRBJ2-7, with no clear D. CDR3 region: CATQESRTEQYF. DNA of the CDR3: TGTGCCACTCAGGAGTCTAGGACCGAGCAGTACTTC.